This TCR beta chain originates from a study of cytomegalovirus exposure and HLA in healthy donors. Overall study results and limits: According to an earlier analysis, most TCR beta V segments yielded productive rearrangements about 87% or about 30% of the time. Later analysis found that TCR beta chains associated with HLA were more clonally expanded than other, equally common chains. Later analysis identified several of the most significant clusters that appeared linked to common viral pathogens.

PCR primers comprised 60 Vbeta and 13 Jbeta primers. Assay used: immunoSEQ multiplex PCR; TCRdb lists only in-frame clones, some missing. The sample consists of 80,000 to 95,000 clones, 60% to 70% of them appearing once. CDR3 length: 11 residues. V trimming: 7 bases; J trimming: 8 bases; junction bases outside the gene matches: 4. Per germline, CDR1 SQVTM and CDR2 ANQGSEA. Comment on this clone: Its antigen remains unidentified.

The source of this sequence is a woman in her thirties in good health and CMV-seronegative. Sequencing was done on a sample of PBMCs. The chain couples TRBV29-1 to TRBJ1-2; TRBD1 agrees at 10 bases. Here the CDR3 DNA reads TGCAGCGAGCGGACAGGGGGAGGCTACACCTTC. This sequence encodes CSERTGGGYTF.